The T cell receptor (beta chain) described here comes from a study of blood T cell repertoires in COVID-19. CDR3 length: 14 residues. The ends lost 2 bases at V and 4 bases at J; junction bases unmatched: 4. Germline V gene data show CDR1 as SNHLY and CDR2 as FYNNEI. The assay was immunoSEQ multiplex PCR, and TCRdb's table has in-frame clones only and misses some. This table has under 35,000 clones, about 78% appearing once. J is TRBJ1-2 and V is TRBV2; TRBD1 matches 7 bases. This receptor was obtained from a man of 80 years or more with acute or convalescent COVID-19. The specimen was peripheral blood. DNA for the CDR3: TGTGCCAGCAGTGAACCAGGGGGGATCTATGGCTACACCTTC. Amino acid sequence: CASSEPGGIYGYTF.